Here is one T cell receptor (beta chain) with its context. Its antigen is unidentified. TCRdb re-derived calls from the 5' RACE reads in MiXCR, one entry per CDR3 protein. The sample has roughly 520,000 distinct CDR3 sequences; 21% are singletons. The sample originates from a study of T cells after yellow fever vaccination. Study-level results: Most clones from primary vaccination resurfaced after the booster (about 96% CD4, around 89% CD8). FACS-sorted repertoires could harbor abundant contaminating bulk-population clonotypes.

Germline V gene sequence: CDR1 DFQATT, CDR2 SNEGSKA (reference sequence). The germline V and J ends were trimmed by 1 base and 7 bases, with 7 bases remaining between them. This CDR3 is built from 11 residues. Sequencing used PBMCs, obtained roughly 20 days after the first yellow fever vaccination. The rearrangement joins TRBV20-1 to TRBJ1-2; D is unresolved. The sequence was collected from a man aged 18 to 35 who received the YFV17D yellow fever vaccine. In nucleotides, the CDR3 is TGCAGTGCTAGAGTCGAAAGTGGCTACACCTTC. Translating gives CSARVESGYTF.